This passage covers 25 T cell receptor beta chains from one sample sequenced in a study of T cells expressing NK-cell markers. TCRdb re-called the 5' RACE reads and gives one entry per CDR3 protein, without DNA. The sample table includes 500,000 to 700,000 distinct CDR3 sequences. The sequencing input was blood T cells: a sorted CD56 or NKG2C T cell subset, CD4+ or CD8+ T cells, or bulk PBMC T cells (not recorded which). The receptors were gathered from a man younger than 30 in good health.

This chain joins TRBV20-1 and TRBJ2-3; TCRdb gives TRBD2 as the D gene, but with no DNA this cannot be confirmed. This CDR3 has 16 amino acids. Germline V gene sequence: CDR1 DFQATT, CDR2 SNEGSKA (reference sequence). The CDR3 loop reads CSAQPSSGSSPDTQYF.

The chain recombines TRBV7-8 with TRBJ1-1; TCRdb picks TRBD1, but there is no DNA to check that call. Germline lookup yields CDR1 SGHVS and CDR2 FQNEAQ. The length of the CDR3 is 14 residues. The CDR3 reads CASSPPADVSEAFF.

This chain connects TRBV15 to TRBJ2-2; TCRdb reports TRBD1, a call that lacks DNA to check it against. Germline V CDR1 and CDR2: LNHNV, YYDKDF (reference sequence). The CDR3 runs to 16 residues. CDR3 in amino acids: CATSSPLGGTAGELFF.

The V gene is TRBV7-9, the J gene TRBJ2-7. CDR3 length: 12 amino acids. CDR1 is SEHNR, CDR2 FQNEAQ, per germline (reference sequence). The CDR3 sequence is CASSPHPDEQYF.

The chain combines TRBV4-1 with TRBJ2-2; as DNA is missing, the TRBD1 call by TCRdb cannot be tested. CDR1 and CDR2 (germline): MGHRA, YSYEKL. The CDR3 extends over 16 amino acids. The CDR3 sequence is CASSPLGDGITGELFF.

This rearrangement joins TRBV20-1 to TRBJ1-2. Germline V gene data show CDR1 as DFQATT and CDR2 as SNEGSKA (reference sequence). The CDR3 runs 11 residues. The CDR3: CSASPVPGYTF.

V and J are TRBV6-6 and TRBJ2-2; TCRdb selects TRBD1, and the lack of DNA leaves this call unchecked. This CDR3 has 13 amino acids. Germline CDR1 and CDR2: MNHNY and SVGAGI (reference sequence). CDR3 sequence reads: CASDRGGAGELFF.

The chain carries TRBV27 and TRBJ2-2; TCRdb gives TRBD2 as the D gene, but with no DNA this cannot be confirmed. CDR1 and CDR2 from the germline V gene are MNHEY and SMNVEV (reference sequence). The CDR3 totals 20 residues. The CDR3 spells CASSQGGRRLAGIRTGELFF.

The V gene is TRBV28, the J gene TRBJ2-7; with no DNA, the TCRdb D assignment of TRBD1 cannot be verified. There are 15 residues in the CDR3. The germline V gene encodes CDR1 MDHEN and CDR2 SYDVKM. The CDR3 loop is CASLLLDRGFDEQYF.

The CDR3 sequence is CASSLGLHPTLAVSETQYF. The V gene is TRBV12-3 or TRBV12-4, the J gene TRBJ2-5. This CDR3 has 19 residues.

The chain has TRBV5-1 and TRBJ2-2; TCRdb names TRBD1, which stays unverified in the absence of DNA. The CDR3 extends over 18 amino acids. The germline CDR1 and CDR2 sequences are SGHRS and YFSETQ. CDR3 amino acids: CASSSTGAPSINTGELFF. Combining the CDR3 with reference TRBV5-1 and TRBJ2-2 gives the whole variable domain KAGVTQTPRYLIKTRGQQVTLSCSPISGHRSVSWYQQTPGQGLQFLFEYFSETQRNKGNFPGRFSGRQFSNSRSEMNVSTLELGDSALYLCASSSTGAPSINTGELFFGEGSRLTVL.

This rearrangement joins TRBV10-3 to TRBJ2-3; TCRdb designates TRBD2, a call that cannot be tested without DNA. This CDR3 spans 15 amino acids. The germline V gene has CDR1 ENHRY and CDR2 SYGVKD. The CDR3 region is CATSGRAAPTDTQYF.

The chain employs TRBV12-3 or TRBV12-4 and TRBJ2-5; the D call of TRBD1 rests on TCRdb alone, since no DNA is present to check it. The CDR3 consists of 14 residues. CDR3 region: CASSFQGMTETQYF.

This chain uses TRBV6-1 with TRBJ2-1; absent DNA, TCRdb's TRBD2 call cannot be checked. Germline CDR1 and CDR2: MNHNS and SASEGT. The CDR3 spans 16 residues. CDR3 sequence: CASSKGLAGGYNEQFF.

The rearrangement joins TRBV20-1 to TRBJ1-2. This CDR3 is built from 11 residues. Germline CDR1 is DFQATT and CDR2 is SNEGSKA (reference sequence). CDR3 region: CSARDEAGYTF.

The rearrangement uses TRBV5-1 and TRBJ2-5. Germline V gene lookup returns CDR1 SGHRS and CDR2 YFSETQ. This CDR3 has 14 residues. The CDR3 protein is CASSQDLRRETQYF. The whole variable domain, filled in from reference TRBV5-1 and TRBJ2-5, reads KAGVTQTPRYLIKTRGQQVTLSCSPISGHRSVSWYQQTPGQGLQFLFEYFSETQRNKGNFPGRFSGRQFSNSRSEMNVSTLELGDSALYLCASSQDLRRETQYFGPGTRLLVL.

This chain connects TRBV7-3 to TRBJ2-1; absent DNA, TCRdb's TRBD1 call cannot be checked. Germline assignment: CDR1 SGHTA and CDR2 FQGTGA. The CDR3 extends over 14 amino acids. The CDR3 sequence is CASSLLVGQGIPFF.

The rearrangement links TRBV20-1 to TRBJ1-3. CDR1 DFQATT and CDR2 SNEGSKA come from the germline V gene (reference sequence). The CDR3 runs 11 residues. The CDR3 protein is CSVGAADTIYF.

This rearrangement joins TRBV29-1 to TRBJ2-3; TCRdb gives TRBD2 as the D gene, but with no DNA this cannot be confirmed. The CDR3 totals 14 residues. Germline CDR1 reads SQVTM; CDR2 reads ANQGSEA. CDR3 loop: CSVGIGREADTQYF.

The CDR3 region is CASSPAFNEGEQYF. This chain connects TRBV5-1 to TRBJ2-7; the TCRdb D gene call, TRBD2, has no DNA to confirm it. Per germline, CDR1 SGHRS and CDR2 YFSETQ. The CDR3 consists of 14 residues.

The CDR3 here is CASSPGGAGAYNEQFF. This chain joins TRBV5-1 and TRBJ2-1; absent DNA, TCRdb's TRBD1 call cannot be checked. Germline loops: CDR1 SGHRS, CDR2 YFSETQ. This CDR3 has 16 amino acids.

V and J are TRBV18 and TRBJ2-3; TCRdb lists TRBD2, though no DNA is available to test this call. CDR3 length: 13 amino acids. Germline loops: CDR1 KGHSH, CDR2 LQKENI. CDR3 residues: CASSPVGGDTQYF.

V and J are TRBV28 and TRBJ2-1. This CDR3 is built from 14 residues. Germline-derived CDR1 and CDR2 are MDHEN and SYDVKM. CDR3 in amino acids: CASSSREGLNEQFF.

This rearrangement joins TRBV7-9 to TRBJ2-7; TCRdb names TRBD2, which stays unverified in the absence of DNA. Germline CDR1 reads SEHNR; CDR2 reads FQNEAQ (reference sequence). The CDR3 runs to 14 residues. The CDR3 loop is CASSSLGLAGEQYF.

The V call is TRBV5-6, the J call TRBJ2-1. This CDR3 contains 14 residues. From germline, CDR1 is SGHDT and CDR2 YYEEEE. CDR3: CASPVGQAVDEQFF.